This T cell receptor beta chain was observed in a study of OX40 agonist ivuxolimab in advanced cancers. Study findings and constraints: At 0.1 to 3.0 mg/kg, clonal expansion of CD4+ and CD8+ blood T cells had occurred by week 6. The work left the antigen specificity of expanded peripheral T cells undetermined. More expanded clones were found, on average, in CD8+ than in CD4+ T cells.

A remark on this clone: Its matching antigen is unknown.

Per germline, CDR1 SGHNT and CDR2 YENEEA. J gave up 1 base and V 5 bases, and 3 bases lay outside the gene matches. This CDR3 has 15 amino acids. Method: immunoSEQ multiplex PCR; TCRdb's copy keeps in-frame clones and lacks some. This sample has about 80,000 clones, with approximately 90% found just once. The chain couples TRBV11-3 to TRBJ2-2; 8 nucleotides align to TRBD2. Here the sequenced sample was CD4+ or CD8+ T cells sorted from blood, taken in a trial of the OX40 agonist ivuxolimab. The receptor's source is an adult with an advanced solid tumor such as melanoma, head and neck, liver or kidney cancer. CDR3 sequence: CASSVGLENTGELFF. The CDR3 DNA reads as TGTGCCAGCAGCGTGGGACTAGAGAACACCGGGGAGCTGTTTTTT.